This paragraph covers one T cell receptor (beta chain) sequence. Its antigen remains unknown. Produced via immunoSEQ multiplex PCR; TCRdb's table is partial and in-frame only. The sample shows around 4,000 clones, about four fifths of them seen only once. This sample stems from a study of neoadjuvant nivolumab and ipilimumab in lung cancer. Study summary: The combination arm added day-1 ipilimumab 1 mg/kg to nivolumab 3 mg/kg on days 1, 15, 29.

Points from the study as a whole: Resected tumors had greater TCR richness and clonality than uninvolved lung. Pathologic regression was not significantly tied to TCR clonality.

This CDR3 contains 16 residues. Per the germline V gene, CDR1 is SGHAT and CDR2 is FQNNGV. V lost 4 bases to trimming and J lost 3 bases, with 15 bases between them. The clonotype originates from an adult with non-small cell lung cancer. Some clones in this sample may be carry-over from other donors' samples. The rearrangement uses TRBV11-2 and TRBJ1-4; D is possibly TRBD1 (5 bases). The source was normal lung tissue adjacent to the tumor, collected after neoadjuvant nivolumab, alone or with ipilimumab, at or shortly before surgery. This CDR3 is CASSSRRSGPNEKLFF. CDR3 coding DNA: TGTGCCAGCAGCTCCCGACGATCGGGACCTAATGAAAAACTGTTTTTT.